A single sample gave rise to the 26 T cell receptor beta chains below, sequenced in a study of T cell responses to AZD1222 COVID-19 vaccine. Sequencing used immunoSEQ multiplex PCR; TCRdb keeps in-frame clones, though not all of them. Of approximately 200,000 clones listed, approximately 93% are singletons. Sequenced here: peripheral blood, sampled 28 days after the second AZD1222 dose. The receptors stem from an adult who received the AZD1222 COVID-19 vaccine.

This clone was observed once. This CDR3 reads CASSLGGSRTEAFF. CDR3 nucleotides: TGCGCCAGCAGCTTGGGGGGCAGCCGCACTGAAGCTTTCTTT. The chain joins TRBV5-1 to TRBJ1-1; D possibly corresponds to TRBD1 (5 bases). Trimming left V 0 bases short and J 4 bases short, with 10 bases between. CDR3 length: 14 amino acids. The germline gives CDR1 SGHRS, CDR2 YFSETQ.

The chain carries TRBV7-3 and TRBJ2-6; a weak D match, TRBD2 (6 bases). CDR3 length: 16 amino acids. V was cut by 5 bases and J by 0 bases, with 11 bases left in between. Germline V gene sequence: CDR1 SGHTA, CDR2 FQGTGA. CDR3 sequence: CASSPRGSSGANVLTF. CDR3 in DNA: TGTGCCAGCAGCCCCCGGGGGAGCTCTGGGGCCAACGTCCTGACTTTC.

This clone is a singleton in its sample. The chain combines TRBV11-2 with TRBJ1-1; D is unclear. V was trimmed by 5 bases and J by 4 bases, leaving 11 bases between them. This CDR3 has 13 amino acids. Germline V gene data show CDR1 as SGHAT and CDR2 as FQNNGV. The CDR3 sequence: CASSLQLGTEAFF. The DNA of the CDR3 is TGTGCCAGCAGCCTACAGCTGGGCACTGAAGCTTTCTTT.

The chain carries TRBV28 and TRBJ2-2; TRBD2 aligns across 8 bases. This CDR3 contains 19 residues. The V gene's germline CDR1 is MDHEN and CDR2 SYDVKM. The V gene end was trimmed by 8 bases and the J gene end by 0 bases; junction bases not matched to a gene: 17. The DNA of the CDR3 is TGTGCCAGCCTCCCCGGCGGGCTAGCGGGCCGTACGAACACCGGGGAGCTGTTTTTT. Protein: CASLPGGLAGRTNTGELFF.

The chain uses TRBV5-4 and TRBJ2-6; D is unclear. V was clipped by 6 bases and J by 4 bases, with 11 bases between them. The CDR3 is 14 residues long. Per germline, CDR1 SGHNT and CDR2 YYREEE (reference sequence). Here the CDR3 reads CASTLRGGANVLTF. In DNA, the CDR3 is TGTGCCAGCACCCTCCGAGGAGGGGCCAACGTCCTGACTTTC.

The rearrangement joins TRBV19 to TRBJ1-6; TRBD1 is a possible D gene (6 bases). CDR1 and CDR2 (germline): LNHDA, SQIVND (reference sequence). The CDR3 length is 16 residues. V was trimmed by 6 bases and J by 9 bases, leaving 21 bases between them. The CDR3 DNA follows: TGTGCCAGTAGGCCTATCCGCCAGGGGACCGGTTCACCCCTCCACTTT. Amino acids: CASRPIRQGTGSPLHF.

CDR3 sequence reads: CAISDPGQGRTEAFF. DNA for the CDR3: TGTGCCATCAGTGATCCGGGACAGGGACGCACTGAAGCTTTCTTT. V is TRBV10-3 and J is TRBJ1-1; TRBD1 agrees at 9 bases. Germline V gene data show CDR1 as ENHRY and CDR2 as SYGVKD. The V gene end was trimmed by 3 bases and the J gene end by 4 bases; junction bases not matched to a gene: 6. The CDR3 has 15 residues.

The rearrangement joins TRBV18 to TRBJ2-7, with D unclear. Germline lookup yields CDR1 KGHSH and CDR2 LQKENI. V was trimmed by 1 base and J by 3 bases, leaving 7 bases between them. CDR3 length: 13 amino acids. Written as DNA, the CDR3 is TGTGCCAGCTCACCACTTGCGGTCTACGAGCAGTACTTC. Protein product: CASSPLAVYEQYF.

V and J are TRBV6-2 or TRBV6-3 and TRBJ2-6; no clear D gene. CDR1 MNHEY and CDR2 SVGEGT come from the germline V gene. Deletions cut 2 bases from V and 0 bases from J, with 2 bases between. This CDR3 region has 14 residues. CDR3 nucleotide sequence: TGTGCCAGCAGTTACAGCTCTGGGGCCAACGTCCTGACTTTC. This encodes CASSYSSGANVLTF.

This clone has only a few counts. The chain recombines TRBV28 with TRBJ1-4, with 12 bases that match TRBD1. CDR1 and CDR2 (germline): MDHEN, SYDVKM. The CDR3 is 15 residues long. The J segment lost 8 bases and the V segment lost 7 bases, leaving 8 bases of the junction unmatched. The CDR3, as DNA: TGTGCCAGCAATATACCGGGACAGGGGGCGGAAAAACTGTTTTTT. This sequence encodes CASNIPGQGAEKLFF.

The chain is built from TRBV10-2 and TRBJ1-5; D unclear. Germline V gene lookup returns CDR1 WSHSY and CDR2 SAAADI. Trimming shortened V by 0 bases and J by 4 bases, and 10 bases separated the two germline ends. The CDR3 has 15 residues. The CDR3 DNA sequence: TGCGCCAGCAGTGAGTCGGGCGGGTTAAATCAGCCCCAGCATTTT. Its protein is CASSESGGLNQPQHF.

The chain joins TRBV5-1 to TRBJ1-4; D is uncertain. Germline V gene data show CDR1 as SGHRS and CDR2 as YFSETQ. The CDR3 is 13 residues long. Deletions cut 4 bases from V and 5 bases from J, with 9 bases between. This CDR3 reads CASSPGRNEKLFF. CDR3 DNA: TGCGCCAGCAGCCCCGGACGCAATGAAAAACTGTTTTTT.

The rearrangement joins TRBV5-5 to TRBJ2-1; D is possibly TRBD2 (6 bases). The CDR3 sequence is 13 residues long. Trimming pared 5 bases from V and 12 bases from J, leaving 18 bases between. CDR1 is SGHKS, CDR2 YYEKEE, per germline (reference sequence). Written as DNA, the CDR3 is TGTGCCAGCAGTTCGGAGGGGTCTATCAGGCAGTTCTTC. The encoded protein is CASSSEGSIRQFF.

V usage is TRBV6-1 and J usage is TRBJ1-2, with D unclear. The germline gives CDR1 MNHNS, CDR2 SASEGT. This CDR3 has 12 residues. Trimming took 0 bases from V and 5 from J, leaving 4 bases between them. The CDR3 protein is CASSEAGYGYTF. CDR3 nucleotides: TGTGCCAGCAGTGAAGCGGGGTATGGCTACACCTTC.

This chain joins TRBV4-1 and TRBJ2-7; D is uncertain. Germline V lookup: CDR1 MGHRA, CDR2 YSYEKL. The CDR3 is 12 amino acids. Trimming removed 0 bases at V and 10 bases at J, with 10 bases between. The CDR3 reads CASSQEVVRQYF. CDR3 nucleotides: TGCGCCAGCAGCCAAGAGGTAGTCCGCCAGTACTTC.

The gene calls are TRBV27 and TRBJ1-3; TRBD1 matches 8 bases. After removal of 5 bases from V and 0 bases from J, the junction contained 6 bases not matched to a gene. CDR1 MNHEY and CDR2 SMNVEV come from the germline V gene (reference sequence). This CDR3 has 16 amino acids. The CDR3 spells CASSPWTGNSGNTIYF. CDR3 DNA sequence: TGTGCCAGCAGTCCGTGGACAGGGAACTCTGGAAACACCATATATTTT.

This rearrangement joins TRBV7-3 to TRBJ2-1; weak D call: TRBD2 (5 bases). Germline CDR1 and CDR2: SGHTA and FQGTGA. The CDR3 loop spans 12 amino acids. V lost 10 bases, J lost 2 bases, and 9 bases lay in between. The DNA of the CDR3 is TGTGCCACCGAGGGCCCCTACAATGAGCAGTTCTTC. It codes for CATEGPYNEQFF.

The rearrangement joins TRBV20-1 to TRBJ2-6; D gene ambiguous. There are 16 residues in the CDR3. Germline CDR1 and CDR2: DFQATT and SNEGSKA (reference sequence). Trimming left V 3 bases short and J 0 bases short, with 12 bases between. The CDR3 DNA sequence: TGCAGTGCTAGTGATGCCTACCTCTCTGGGGCCAACGTCCTGACTTTC. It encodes CSASDAYLSGANVLTF.

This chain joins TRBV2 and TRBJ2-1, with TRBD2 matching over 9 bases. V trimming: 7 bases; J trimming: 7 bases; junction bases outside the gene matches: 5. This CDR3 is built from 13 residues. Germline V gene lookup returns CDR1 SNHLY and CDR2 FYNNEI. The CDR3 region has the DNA TGTGCCAGCATAAGCGGGAGGAGTAATGAGCAGTTCTTC. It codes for CASISGRSNEQFF.

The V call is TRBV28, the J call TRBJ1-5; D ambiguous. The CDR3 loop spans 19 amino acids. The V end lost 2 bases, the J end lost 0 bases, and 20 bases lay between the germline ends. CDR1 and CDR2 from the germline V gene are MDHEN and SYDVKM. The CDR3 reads CASSLGRNSWIYSNQPQHF. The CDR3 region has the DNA TGTGCCAGCAGTTTAGGCAGGAACAGCTGGATTTATAGCAATCAGCCCCAGCATTTT.

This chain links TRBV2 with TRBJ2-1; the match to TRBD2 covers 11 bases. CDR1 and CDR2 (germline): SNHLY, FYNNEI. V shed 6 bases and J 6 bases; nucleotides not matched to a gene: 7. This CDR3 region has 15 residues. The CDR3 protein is CASSLAGGPSNEQFF. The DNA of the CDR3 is TGTGCCAGCAGCTTAGCGGGAGGGCCGAGCAATGAGCAGTTCTTC.

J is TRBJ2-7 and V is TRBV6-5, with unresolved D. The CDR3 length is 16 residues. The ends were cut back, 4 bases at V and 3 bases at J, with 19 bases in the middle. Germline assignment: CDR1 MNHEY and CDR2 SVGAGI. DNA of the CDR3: TGTGCCAGCAGTTCCTTGAGCTGGTCGGGCCGCTACGAGCAGTACTTC. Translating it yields CASSSLSWSGRYEQYF.

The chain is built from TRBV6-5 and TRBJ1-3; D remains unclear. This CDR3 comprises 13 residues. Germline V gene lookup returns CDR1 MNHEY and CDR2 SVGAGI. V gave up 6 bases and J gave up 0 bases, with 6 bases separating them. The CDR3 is CASSGDSGNTIYF. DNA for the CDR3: TGTGCCAGCAGCGGGGACTCTGGAAACACCATATATTTT.

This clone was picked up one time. The CDR3 DNA is TGCGCCAGCAGCCCCGGGGGCGGGACCTCCTACGAGCAGTACTTC. Protein sequence: CASSPGGGTSYEQYF. This sequence joins TRBV5-1 and TRBJ2-7; either TRBD1 or TRBD2 may fit D (6 bases each). The CDR3 is 15 amino acids. The germline gives CDR1 SGHRS, CDR2 YFSETQ. The V and J ends lost 4 bases and 0 bases respectively, with 14 bases between them.

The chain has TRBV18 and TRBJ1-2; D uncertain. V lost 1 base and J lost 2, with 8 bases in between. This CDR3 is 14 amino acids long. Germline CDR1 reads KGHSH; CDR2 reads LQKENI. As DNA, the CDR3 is TGTGCCAGCTCACCACTAGTCGACAACTATGGCTACACCTTC. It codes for CASSPLVDNYGYTF.

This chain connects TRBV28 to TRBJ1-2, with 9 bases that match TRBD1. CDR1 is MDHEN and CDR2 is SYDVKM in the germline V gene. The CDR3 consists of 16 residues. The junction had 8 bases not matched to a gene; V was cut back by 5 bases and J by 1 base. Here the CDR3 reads CASSATGTGLNYGYTF. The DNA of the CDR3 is TGTGCCAGCAGTGCGACCGGGACAGGGCTTAACTATGGCTACACCTTC.